The 10 T cell receptor beta chains listed next were all sequenced from one sample in a study of blood T cell repertoires in COVID-19. Data came from immunoSEQ multiplex PCR; TCRdb stores just in-frame clones and leaves some out. Found here are 390,000 or so clones, roughly four fifths of them singletons; the top ten hold around 5%. The sequenced material came from PBMCs or T cells enriched from blood (not recorded which). The receptor set was obtained from a woman in her fifties or sixties who had recovered from COVID-19.

The V call is TRBV27, the J call TRBJ1-2; 9 nucleotides align to TRBD1. This CDR3 spans 14 amino acids. Germline V lookup: CDR1 MNHEY, CDR2 SMNVEV (reference sequence). V was pared by 5 bases and J by 7 bases, with 8 bases of the junction left unmatched. The CDR3 reads CASSTLQGAVGYTF. In DNA form, the CDR3 reads TGTGCCAGCAGTACTTTACAGGGGGCGGTTGGCTACACCTTC.

The chain joins TRBV6-2 or TRBV6-3 to TRBJ2-7; D is unresolved. This CDR3 region has 12 residues. CDR1 is MNHEY, CDR2 SVGEGT, per germline. V lost 2 bases and J 3 bases, leaving 5 bases between the germline ends. The CDR3 is CASSYVSYEQYF. CDR3 bases: TGTGCCAGCAGTTACGTCAGCTACGAGCAGTACTTC.

This clone was recorded a few times. The chain employs TRBV7-2 and TRBJ1-2, with 7 bases lining up with TRBD1. Germline CDR1 is SGHTA and CDR2 is FQGNSA. This CDR3 contains 18 residues. V was clipped by 0 bases and J by 5 bases; unmatched bases: 15. CDR3 in amino acids: CASSLAVGGVGAGYGYTF. The DNA of the CDR3 is TGTGCCAGCAGCTTAGCGGTAGGGGGCGTCGGGGCTGGTTATGGCTACACCTTC.

The chain is built from TRBV11-3 and TRBJ2-5; weak D call: TRBD2 (7 bases). V lost 4 bases to trimming and J lost 7 bases, with 19 bases between them. Germline CDR1 and CDR2: SGHNT and YENEEA. CDR3 length: 15 amino acids. For the CDR3, the DNA is TGTGCCAGCAGCTCCGGCCGGGGGGCGCGGGTGACCCAGTACTTC. Its protein product is CASSSGRGARVTQYF. Drawing the rest from reference TRBV11-3 and TRBJ2-5, the complete variable domain is EAGVVQSPRYKIIEKKQPVAFWCNPISGHNTLYWYLQNLGQGPELLIRYENEEAVDDSQLPKDRFSAERLKGVDSTLKIQPAELGDSAVYLCASSSGRGARVTQYFGPGTRLLVL.

This clone was observed a few times. The chain is built from TRBV5-1 and TRBJ2-1; a weak D match, TRBD1 (5 bases). This CDR3 spans 14 amino acids. Germline CDR1 reads SGHRS; CDR2 reads YFSETQ. Trimming removed 0 bases at V and 10 bases at J, with 14 bases between. The CDR3 nucleotides are TGCGCCAGCAGCTTGGGGGCAGGGATAGACGAGCAGTTCTTC. Protein sequence: CASSLGAGIDEQFF.

This sequence joins TRBV19 and TRBJ2-1, with 14 bases that match TRBD2. Per the germline V gene, CDR1 is LNHDA and CDR2 is SQIVND (reference sequence). The CDR3 runs to 17 residues. The ends lost 4 bases at V and 3 bases at J; junction bases unmatched: 5. CDR3 nucleotide sequence: TGTGCCAGTAGTACCGGGACTAGCGGGGGACTCTACAATGAGCAGTTCTTC. This gives the protein CASSTGTSGGLYNEQFF.

This chain links TRBV3-1 (or the pseudogene TRBV3-2) with TRBJ1-1, with D perhaps matching TRBD1 (6 bases). The V gene lost 0 bases and the J gene lost 11 bases, with 13 bases spanning the gap. This CDR3 region has 13 residues. Germline values: CDR1 LGHDT, CDR2 YNNKEL (reference sequence). The CDR3 DNA is TGTGCCAGCAGCCAAGAGCAGGGGCCGGGTGCTTTCTTT. This translates into CASSQEQGPGAFF.

V usage is TRBV29-1 and J usage is TRBJ1-3; no clear D. Trimming shortened V by 3 bases and J by 3 bases, and 15 bases separated the two germline ends. The germline V gene has CDR1 SQVTM and CDR2 ANQGSEA. CDR3 length equals 15 residues. CDR3 DNA: TGCAGCGTTGAGATACCACGGGGTGTTGGAAACACCATATATTTT. The encoded protein is CSVEIPRGVGNTIYF.

CDR3 in amino acids: CASRSGRGLTGELFF. For the CDR3, the DNA is TGTGCCAGCAGGTCCGGCAGGGGGTTGACCGGGGAGCTGTTTTTT. V usage is TRBV2 and J usage is TRBJ2-2, with TRBD1 matching over 7 bases. The CDR3 consists of 15 residues. Trimming removed 6 bases from V and 5 bases from J; junction bases left unmatched: 9. Germline values: CDR1 SNHLY, CDR2 FYNNEI.

V gene TRBV5-1 combines with J gene TRBJ2-6, with 8 bases lining up with TRBD1. The trim removed 0 bases at V and 2 bases at J, leaving 4 bases unmatched. The CDR3 is 17 residues long. The germline V gene encodes CDR1 SGHRS and CDR2 YFSETQ. CDR3 coding DNA: TGCGCCAGCAGCTTGGCCCGGACAGGGACTGGGGCCAACGTCCTGACTTTC. This gives the protein CASSLARTGTGANVLTF.